This T cell receptor (beta chain) was sequenced in a study of CD8 T cells in ankylosing spondylitis. This clonotype was recorded at least ten times. Antigen: not known. V lost 3 bases, J lost 3 bases, and 12 bases lay in between. The CDR3 spans 14 residues. Germline V CDR1 and CDR2: SQVTM, ANQGSEA. The study's findings and limits: It was reported that disease-linked clones were significantly enriched in matched ankylosing spondylitis synovial fluid. A TCR beta motif of several highly homologous variants appeared characteristic of ankylosing spondylitis blood. Disease-linked clones bore a CD8+ phenotype and were relatively rare in peripheral blood.

TCRdb processed the 5' RACE reads anew with MiXCR; each CDR3 protein has one entry. The table includes 200,000 to 250,000 distinct CDR3 sequences, about 11% detected once. V usage is TRBV29-1 and J usage is TRBJ2-1; D unclear. What was sequenced was blood, either unsorted or a sorted T cell fraction (not recorded which). This TCR was recovered from a male donor with ankylosing spondylitis or in good health (not recorded which). The chain's CDR3 is CSVDHANGYNEQFF. CDR3 DNA: TGCAGCGTTGACCATGCAAACGGCTACAATGAGCAGTTCTTC.